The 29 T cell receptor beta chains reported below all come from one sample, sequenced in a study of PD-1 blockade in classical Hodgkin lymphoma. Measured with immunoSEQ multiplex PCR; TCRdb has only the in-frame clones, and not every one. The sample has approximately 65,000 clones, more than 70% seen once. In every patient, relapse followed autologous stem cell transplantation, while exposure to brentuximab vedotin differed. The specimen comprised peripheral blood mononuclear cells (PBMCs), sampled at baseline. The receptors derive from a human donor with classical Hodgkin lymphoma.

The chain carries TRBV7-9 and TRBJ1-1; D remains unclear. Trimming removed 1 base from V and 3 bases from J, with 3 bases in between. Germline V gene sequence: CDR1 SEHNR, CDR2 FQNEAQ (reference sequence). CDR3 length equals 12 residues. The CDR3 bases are TGTGCCAGCAGCTTAGAGTACACTGAAGCTTTCTTT. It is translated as CASSLEYTEAFF.

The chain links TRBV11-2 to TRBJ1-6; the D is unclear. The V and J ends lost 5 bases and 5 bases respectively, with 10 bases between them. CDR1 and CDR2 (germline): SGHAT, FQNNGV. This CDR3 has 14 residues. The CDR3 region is CASSHTTNNSPLHF. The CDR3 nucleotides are TGTGCCAGCAGCCACACGACCAATAATTCACCCCTCCACTTT.

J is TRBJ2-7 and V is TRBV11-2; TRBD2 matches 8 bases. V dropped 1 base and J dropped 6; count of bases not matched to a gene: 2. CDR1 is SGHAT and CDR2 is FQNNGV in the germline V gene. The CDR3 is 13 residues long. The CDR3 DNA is TGTGCCAGCAGCTTAGCGGGGGGGCCCGAGCAGTACTTC. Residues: CASSLAGGPEQYF.

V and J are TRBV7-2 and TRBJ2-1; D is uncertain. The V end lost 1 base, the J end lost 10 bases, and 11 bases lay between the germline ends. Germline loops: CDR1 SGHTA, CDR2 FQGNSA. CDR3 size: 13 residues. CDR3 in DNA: TGTGCCAGCAGCTTAGAGTATAGCTCGGAGCAGTTCTTC. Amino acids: CASSLEYSSEQFF.

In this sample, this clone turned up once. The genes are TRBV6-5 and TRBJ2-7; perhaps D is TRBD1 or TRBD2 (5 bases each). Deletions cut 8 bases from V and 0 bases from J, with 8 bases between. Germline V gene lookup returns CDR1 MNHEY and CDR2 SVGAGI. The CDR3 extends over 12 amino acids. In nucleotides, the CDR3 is TGTGCCAGCGGGACCTACTCCTACGAGCAGTACTTC. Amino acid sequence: CASGTYSYEQYF.

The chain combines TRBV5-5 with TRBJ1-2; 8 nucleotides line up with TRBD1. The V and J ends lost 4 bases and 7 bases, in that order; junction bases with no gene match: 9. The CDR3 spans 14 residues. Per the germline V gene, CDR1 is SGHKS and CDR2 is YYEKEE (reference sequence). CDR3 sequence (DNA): TGTGCCAGCAGCGATTGGACAGGGAAGATTGGCTACACCTTC. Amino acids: CASSDWTGKIGYTF. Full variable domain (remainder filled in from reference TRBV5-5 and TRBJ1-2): DAGVTQSPTHLIKTRGQQVTLRCSPISGHKSVSWYQQVLGQGPQFIFQYYEKEERGRGNFPDRFSARQFPNYSSELNVNALLLGDSALYLCASSDWTGKIGYTFGSGTRLTVV.

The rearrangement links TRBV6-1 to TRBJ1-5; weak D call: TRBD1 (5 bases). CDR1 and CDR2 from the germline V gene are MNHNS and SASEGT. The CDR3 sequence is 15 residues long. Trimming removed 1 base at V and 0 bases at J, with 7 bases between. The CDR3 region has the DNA TGTGCCAGCAGTGAAGGGGGGAATAGCAATCAGCCCCAGCATTTT. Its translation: CASSEGGNSNQPQHF.

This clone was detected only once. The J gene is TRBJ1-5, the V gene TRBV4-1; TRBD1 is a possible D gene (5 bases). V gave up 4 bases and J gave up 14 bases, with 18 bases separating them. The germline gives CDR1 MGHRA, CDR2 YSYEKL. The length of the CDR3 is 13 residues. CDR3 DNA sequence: TGCGCCAGCAGCCCCGGGGAGACAGTGGGGAAGCATTTT. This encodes CASSPGETVGKHF.

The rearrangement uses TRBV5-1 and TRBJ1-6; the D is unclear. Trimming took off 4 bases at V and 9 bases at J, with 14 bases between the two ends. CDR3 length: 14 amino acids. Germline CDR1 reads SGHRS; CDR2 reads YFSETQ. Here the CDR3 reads CASSVRVEASPLHF. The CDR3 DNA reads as TGCGCCAGCAGCGTTAGGGTTGAGGCTTCACCCCTCCACTTT.

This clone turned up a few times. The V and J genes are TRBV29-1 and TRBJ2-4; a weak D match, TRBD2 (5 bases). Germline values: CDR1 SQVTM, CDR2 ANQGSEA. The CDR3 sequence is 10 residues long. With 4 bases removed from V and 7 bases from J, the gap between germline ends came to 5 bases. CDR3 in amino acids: CSVGENIQYF. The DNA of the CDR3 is TGCAGCGTTGGGGAGAACATTCAGTACTTC.

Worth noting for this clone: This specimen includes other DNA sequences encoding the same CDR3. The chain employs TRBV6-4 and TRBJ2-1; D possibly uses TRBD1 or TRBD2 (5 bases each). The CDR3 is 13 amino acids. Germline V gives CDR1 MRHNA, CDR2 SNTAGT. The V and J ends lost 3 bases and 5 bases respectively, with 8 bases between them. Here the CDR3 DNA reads TGTGCCAGCAGTGAGGGACCTAACAATGAGCAGTTCTTC. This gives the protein CASSEGPNNEQFF.

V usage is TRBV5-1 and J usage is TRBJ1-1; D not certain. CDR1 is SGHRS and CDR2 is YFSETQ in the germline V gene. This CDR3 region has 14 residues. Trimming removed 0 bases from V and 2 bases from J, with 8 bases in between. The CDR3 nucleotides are TGCGCCAGCAGCTTGGTGGCGGGAAACACTGAAGCTTTCTTT. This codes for CASSLVAGNTEAFF.

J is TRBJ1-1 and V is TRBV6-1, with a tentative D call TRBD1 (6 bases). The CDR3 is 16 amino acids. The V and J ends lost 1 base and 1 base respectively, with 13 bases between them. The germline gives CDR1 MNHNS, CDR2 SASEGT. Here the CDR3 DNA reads TGTGCCAGCAGTGAAGGATTGTACAGGGCGAACACTGAAGCTTTCTTT. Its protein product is CASSEGLYRANTEAFF.

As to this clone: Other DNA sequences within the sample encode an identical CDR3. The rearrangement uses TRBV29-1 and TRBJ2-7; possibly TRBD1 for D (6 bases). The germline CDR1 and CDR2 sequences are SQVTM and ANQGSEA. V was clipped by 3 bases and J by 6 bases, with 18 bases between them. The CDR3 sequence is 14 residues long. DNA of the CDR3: TGCAGCGTTGACCCCGGGACACAGGTCGGCGAGCAGTACTTC. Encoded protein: CSVDPGTQVGEQYF.

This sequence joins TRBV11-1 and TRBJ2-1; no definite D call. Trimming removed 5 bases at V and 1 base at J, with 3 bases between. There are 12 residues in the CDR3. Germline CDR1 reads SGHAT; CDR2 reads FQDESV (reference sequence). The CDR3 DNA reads TGTGCCAGCAGCCAATCCTACAATGAGCAGTTCTTC. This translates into CASSQSYNEQFF.

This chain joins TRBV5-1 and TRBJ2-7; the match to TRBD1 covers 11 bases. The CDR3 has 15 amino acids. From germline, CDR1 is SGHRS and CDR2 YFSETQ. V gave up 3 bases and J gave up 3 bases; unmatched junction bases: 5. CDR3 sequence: CASSWGQGVGYEQYF. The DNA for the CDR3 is TGCGCCAGCAGCTGGGGACAGGGGGTAGGCTACGAGCAGTACTTC.

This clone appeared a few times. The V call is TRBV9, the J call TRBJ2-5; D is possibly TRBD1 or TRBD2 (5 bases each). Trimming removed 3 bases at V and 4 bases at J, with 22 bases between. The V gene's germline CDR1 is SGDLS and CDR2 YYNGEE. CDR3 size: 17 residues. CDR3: CASSARLGERGGETQYF. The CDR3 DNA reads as TGTGCCAGCAGCGCCCGATTGGGGGAGCGAGGAGGAGAGACCCAGTACTTC.

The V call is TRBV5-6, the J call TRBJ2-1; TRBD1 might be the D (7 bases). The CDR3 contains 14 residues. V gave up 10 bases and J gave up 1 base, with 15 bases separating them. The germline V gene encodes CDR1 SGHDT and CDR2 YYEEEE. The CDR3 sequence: CARRRDRSYNEQFF. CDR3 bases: TGTGCCCGTCGGAGGGACAGATCCTACAATGAGCAGTTCTTC.

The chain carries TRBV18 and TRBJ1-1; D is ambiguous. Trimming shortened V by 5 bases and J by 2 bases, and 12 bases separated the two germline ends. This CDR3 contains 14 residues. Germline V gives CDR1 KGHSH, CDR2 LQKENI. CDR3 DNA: TGTGCCAGCTCATTTAACGACCGTAACACTGAAGCTTTCTTT. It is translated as CASSFNDRNTEAFF.

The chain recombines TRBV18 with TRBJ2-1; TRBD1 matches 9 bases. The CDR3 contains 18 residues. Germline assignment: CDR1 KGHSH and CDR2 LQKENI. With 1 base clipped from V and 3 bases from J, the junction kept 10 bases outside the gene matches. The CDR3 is CASSPQGTGGSYYNEQFF. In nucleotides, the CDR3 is TGTGCCAGCTCACCACAAGGTACAGGGGGCTCCTACTACAATGAGCAGTTCTTC. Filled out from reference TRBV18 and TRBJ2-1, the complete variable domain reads NAGVMQNPRHLVRRRGQEARLRCSPMKGHSHVYWYRQLPEEGLKFMVYLQKENIIDESGMPKERFSAEFPKEGPSILRIQQVVRGDSAAYFCASSPQGTGGSYYNEQFFGPGTRLTVL.

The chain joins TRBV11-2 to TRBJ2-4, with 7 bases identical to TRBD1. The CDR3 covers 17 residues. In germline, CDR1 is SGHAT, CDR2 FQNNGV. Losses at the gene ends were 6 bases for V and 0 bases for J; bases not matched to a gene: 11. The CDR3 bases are TGTGCCAGCAGAAACCCGGGACAGAACCTAGCCAAAAACATTCAGTACTTC. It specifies CASRNPGQNLAKNIQYF.

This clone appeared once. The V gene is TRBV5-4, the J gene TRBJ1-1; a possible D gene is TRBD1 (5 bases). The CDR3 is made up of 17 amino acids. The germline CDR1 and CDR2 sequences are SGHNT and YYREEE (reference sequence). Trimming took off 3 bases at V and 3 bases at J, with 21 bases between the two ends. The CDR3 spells CASSSGFGGPMDTEAFF. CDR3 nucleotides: TGTGCCAGCAGCTCGGGGTTCGGGGGTCCCATGGACACTGAAGCTTTCTTT.

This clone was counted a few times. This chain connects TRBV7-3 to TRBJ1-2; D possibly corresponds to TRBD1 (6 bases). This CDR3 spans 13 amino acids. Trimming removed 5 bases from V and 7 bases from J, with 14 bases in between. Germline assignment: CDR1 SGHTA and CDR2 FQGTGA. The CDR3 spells CASSPSGAGGYTF. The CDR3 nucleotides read TGTGCCAGCAGCCCCTCGGGGGCGGGTGGCTACACCTTC.

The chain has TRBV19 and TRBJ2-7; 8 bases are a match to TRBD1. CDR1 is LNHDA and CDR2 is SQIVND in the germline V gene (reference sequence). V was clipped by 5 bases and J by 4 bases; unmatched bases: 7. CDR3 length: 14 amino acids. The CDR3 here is CASSDRTGGYEQYF. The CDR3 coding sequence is TGTGCCAGTAGTGACCGTACAGGGGGGTACGAGCAGTACTTC. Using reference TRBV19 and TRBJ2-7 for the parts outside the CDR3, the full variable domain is DGGITQSPKYLFRKEGQNVTLSCEQNLNHDAMYWYRQDPGQGLRLIYYSQIVNDFQKGDIAEGYSVSREKKESFPLTVTSAQKNPTAFYLCASSDRTGGYEQYFGPGTRLTVT.

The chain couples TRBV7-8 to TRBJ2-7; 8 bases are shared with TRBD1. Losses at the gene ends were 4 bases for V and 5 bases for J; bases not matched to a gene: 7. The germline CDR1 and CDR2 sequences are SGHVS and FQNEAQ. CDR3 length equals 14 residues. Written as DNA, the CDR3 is TGTGCCAGCAGCTCGAGACAGGGGACCCACGAGCAGTACTTC. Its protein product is CASSSRQGTHEQYF.

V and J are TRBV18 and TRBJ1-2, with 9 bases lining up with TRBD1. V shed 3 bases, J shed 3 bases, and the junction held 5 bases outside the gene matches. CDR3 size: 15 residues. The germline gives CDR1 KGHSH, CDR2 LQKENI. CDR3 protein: CASSPTGGLDYGYTF. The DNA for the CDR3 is TGTGCCAGCTCACCGACAGGGGGATTAGACTATGGCTACACCTTC.

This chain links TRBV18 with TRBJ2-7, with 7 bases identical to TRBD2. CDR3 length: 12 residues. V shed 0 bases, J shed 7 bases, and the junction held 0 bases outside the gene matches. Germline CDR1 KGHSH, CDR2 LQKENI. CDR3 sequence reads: CASSPPGGEQYF. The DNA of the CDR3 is TGTGCCAGCTCACCACCGGGGGGGGAGCAGTACTTC.

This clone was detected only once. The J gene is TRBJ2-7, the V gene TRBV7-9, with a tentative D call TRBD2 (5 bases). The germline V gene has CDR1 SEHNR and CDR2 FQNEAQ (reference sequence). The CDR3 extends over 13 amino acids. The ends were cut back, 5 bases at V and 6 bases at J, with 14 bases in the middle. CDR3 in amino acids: CASSRVGEGEQYF. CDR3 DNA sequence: TGTGCCAGCAGCCGCGTGGGTGAGGGCGAGCAGTACTTC.

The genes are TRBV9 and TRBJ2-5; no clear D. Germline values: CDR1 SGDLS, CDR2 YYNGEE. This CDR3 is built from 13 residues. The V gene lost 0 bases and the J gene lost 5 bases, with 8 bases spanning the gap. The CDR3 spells CASSVVSWETQYF. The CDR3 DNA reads TGTGCCAGCAGCGTAGTAAGTTGGGAGACCCAGTACTTC.